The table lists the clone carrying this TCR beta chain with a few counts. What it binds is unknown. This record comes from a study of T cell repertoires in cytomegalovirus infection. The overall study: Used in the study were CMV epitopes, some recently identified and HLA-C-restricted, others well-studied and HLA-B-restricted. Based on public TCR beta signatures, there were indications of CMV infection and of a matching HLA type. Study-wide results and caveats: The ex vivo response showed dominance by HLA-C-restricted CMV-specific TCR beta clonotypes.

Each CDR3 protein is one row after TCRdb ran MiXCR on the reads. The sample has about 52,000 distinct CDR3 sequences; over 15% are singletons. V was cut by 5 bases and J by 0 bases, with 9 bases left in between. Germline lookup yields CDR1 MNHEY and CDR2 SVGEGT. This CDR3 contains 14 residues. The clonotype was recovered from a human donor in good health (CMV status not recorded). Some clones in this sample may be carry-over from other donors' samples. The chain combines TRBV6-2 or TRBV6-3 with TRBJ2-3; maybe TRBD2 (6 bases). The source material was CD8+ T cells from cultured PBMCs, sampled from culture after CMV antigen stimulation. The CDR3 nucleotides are TGTGCCAGCAGTGGCGGGGACAGCACAGATACGCAGTATTTT. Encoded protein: CASSGGDSTDTQYF.